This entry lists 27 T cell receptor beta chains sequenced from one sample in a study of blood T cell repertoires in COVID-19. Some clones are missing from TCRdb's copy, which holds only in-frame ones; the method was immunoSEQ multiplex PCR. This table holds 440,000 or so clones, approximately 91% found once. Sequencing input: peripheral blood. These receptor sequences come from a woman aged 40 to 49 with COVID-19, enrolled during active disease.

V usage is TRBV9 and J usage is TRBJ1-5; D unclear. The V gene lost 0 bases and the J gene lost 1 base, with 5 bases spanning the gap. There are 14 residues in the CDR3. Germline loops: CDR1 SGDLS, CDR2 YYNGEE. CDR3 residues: CASSVDSSNQPQHF. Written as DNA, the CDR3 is TGTGCCAGCAGCGTAGACTCGAGCAATCAGCCCCAGCATTTT. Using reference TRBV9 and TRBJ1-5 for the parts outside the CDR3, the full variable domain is DSGVTQTPKHLITATGQRVTLRCSPRSGDLSVYWYQQSLDQGLQFLIQYYNGEERAKGNILERFSAQQFPDLHSELNLSSLELGDSALYFCASSVDSSNQPQHFGDGTRLSIL.

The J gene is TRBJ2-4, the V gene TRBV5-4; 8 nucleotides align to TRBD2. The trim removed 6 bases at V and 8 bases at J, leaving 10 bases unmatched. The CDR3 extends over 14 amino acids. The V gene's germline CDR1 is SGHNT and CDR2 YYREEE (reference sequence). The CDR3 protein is CASKMRGAADIQYF. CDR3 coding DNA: TGTGCCAGCAAAATGCGGGGGGCCGCGGACATTCAGTACTTC. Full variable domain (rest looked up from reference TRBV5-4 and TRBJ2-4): ETGVTQSPTHLIKTRGQQVTLRCSSQSGHNTVSWYQQALGQGPQFIFQYYREEENGRGNFPPRFSGLQFPNYSSELNVNALELDDSALYLCASKMRGAADIQYFGAGTRLSVL.

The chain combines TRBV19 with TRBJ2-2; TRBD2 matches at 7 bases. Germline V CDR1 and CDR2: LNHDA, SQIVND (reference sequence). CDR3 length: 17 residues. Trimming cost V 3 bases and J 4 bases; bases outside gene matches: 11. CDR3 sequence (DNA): TGTGCCAGTAGTATTCGCCGTGGCGGGAGCGGCACCGGGGAGCTGTTTTTT. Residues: CASSIRRGGSGTGELFF.

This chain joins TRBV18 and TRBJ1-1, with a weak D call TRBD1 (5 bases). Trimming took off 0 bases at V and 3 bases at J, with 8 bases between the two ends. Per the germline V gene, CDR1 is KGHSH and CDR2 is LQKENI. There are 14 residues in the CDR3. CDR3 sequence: CASSPPGQHTEAFF. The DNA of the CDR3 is TGTGCCAGCTCACCACCGGGGCAGCACACTGAAGCTTTCTTT.

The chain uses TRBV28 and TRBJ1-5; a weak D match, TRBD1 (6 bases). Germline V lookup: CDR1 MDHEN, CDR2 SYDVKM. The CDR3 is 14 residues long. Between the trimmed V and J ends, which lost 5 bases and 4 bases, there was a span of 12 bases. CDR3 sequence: CASSRGGPNQPQHF. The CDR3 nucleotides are TGTGCCAGCAGTCGTGGGGGCCCAAATCAGCCCCAGCATTTT.

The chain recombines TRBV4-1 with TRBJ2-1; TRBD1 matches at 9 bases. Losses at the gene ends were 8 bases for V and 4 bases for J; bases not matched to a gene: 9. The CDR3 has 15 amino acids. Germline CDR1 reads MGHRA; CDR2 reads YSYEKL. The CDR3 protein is CASSTGTGLYNEQFF. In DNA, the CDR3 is TGCGCCAGCTCGACAGGGACAGGGCTGTACAATGAGCAGTTCTTC.

The CDR3 loop reads CASSPRPGANTEAFF. The CDR3 nucleotides are TGTGCCAGCAGCCCTCGACCAGGGGCCAACACTGAAGCTTTCTTT. The gene calls are TRBV9 and TRBJ1-1, with a weak D call TRBD1 (6 bases). The CDR3 spans 15 residues. The V end was cut by 4 bases, the J end by 2 bases, with 15 bases between. The germline CDR1 and CDR2 sequences are SGDLS and YYNGEE.

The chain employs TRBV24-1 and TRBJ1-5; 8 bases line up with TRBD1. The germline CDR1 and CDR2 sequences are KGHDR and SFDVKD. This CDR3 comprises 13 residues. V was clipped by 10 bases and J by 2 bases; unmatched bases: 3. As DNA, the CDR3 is TGTGCCACACAGGGGGTCGGCAATCAGCCCCAGCATTTT. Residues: CATQGVGNQPQHF.

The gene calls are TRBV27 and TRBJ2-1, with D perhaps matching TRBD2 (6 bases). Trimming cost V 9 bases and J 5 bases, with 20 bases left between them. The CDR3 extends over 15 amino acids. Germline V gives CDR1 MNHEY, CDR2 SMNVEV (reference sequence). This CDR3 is CASAGAGLQNNEQFF. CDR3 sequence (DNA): TGTGCCAGTGCGGGCGCGGGATTACAAAACAATGAGCAGTTCTTC.

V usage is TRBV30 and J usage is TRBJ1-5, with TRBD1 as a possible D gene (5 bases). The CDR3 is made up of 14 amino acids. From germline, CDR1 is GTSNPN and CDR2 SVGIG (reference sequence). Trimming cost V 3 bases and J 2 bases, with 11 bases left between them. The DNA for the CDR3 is TGTGCCTGGAGAGGGGCTGGGCGCAATCAGCCCCAGCATTTT. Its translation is CAWRGAGRNQPQHF.

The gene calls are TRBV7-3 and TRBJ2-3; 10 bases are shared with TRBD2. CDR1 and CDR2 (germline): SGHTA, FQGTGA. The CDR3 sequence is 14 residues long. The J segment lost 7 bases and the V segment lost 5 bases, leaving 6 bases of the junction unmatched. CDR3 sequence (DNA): TGTGCCAGCAGCCCGGGACTAGCGTTGCATACGCAGTATTTT. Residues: CASSPGLALHTQYF.

The CDR3 DNA is TGTGCCAGCAGGCCGGGGGGATGGGGCAATCAGCCCCAGCATTTT. Amino acid sequence: CASRPGGWGNQPQHF. The V gene is TRBV28, the J gene TRBJ1-5; perhaps TRBD1 as D (5 bases). V lost 6 bases and J 2 bases, leaving 14 bases between the germline ends. Germline V gene lookup returns CDR1 MDHEN and CDR2 SYDVKM. This CDR3 spans 15 amino acids.

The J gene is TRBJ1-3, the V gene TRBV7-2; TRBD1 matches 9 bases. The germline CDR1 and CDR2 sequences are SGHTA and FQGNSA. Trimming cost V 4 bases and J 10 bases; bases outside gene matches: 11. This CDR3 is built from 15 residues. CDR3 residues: CASSSVRTGEYTIYF. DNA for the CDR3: TGTGCCAGCAGCTCCGTAAGGACAGGGGAATATACCATATATTTT.

CDR3 in amino acids: CASSYPGGSGLGWGSNQPQHF. The CDR3 region has the DNA TGTGCCAGCAGTTACCCCGGGGGATCCGGATTAGGATGGGGTAGCAATCAGCCCCAGCATTTT. This chain uses TRBV6-2 or TRBV6-3 with TRBJ1-5; possibly TRBD1 for D (5 bases). With 2 bases removed from V and 0 bases from J, the gap between germline ends came to 26 bases. Germline V lookup: CDR1 MNHEY, CDR2 SVGEGT. CDR3 length: 21 residues.

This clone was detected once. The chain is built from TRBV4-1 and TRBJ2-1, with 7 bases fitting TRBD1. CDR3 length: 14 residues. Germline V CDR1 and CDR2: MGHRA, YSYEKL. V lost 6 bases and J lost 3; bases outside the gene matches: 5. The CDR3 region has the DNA TGCGCCAGCAGTTCGGGACAGTTCTACAATGAGCAGTTCTTC. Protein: CASSSGQFYNEQFF.

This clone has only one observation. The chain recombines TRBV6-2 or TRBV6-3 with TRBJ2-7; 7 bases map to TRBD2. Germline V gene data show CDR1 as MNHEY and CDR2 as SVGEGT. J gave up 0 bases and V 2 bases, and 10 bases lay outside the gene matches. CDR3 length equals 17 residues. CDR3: CASSYVIAGTSSYEQYF. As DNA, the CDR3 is TGTGCCAGCAGTTACGTCATAGCGGGTACAAGCTCCTACGAGCAGTACTTC.

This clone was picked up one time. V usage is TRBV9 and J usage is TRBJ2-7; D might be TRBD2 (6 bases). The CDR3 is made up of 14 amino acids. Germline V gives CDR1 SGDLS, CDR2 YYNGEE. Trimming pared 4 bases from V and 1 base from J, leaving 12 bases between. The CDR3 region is CASSMGLSSYEQYF. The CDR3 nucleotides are TGTGCCAGCAGCATGGGACTTTCTTCCTACGAGCAGTACTTC. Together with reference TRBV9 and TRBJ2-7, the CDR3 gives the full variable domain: DSGVTQTPKHLITATGQRVTLRCSPRSGDLSVYWYQQSLDQGLQFLIQYYNGEERAKGNILERFSAQQFPDLHSELNLSSLELGDSALYFCASSMGLSSYEQYFGPGTRLTVT.

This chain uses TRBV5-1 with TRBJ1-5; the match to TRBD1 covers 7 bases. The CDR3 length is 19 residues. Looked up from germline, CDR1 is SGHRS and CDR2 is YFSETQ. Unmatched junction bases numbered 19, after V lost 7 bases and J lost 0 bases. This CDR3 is CASSLSPRDSRYSNQPQHF. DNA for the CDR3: TGCGCCAGCTCCCTATCCCCCAGGGACAGCCGATATAGCAATCAGCCCCAGCATTTT.

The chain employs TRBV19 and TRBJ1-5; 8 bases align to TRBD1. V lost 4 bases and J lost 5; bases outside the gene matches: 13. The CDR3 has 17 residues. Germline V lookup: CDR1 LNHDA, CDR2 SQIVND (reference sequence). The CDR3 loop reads CASSKAWGQAFYQPQHF. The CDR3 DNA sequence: TGTGCCAGTAGTAAAGCATGGGGACAGGCATTCTATCAGCCCCAGCATTTT.

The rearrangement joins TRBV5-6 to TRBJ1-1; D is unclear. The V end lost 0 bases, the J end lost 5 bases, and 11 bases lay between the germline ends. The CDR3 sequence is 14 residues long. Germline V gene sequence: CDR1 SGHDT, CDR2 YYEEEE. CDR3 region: CASSLAGRRTEAFF. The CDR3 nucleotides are TGTGCCAGCAGCTTGGCAGGAAGGCGTACTGAAGCTTTCTTT.

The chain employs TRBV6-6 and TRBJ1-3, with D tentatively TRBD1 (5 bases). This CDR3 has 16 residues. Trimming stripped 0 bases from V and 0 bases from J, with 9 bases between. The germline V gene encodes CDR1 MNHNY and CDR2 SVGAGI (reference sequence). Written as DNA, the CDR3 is TGTGCCAGCAGTTACTCATTGACAGTCTCTGGAAACACCATATATTTT. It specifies CASSYSLTVSGNTIYF.

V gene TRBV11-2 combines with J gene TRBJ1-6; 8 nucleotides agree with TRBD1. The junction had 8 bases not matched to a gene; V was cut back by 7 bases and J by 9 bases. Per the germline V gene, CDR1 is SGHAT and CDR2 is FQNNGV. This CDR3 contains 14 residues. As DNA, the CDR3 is TGTGCCAGCAATATAGGACAGGGTGGTTCACCCCTCCACTTT. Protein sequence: CASNIGQGGSPLHF.

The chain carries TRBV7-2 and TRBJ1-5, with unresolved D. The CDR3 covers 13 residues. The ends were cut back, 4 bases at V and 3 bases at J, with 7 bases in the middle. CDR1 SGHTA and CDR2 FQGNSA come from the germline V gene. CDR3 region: CASSSAVNQPQHF. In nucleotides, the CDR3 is TGTGCCAGCAGCTCGGCGGTCAATCAGCCCCAGCATTTT.

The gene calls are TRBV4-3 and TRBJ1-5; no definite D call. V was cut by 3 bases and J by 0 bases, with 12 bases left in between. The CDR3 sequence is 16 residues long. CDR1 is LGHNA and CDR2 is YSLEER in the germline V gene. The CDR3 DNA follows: TGCGCCAGCAGCCAGAGGGCGTGGGATAGCAATCAGCCCCAGCATTTT. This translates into CASSQRAWDSNQPQHF.

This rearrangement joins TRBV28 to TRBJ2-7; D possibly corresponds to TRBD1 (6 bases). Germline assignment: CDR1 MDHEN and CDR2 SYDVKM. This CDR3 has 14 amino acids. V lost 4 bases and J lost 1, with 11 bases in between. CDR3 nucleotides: TGTGCCAGCAGTTGGGCAGGGGCATCCTACGAGCAGTACTTC. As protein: CASSWAGASYEQYF.

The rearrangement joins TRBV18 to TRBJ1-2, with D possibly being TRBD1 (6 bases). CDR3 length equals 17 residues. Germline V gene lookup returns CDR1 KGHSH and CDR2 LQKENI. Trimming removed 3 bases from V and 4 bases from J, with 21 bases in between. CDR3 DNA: TGTGCCAGCTCACCCTCAAGAGGGGGGGAAAAGGGCTATGGCTACACCTTC. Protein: CASSPSRGGEKGYGYTF. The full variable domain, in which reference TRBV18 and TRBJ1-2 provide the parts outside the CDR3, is NAGVMQNPRHLVRRRGQEARLRCSPMKGHSHVYWYRQLPEEGLKFMVYLQKENIIDESGMPKERFSAEFPKEGPSILRIQQVVRGDSAAYFCASSPSRGGEKGYGYTFGSGTRLTVV.

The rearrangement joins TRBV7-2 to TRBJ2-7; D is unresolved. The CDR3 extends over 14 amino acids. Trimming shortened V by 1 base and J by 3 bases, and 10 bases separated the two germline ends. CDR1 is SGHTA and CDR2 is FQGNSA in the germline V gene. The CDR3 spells CASSLVGGDYEQYF. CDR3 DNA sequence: TGTGCCAGCAGCTTAGTAGGCGGAGACTACGAGCAGTACTTC.